The rows below give T cell receptor beta chains drawn from one sample of a study of blood T cell repertoires in COVID-19. Using immunoSEQ multiplex PCR, the repertoire was profiled, and TCRdb retains in-frame clones only, with some absent. This sample carries 150,000 to 200,000 clones, around 93% of them seen once, and the ten largest clones take approximately 4.8%. Source material: peripheral blood. All receptors derive from a man aged 30-40 years with COVID-19, enrolled during active disease. The CDR3 runs from the conserved cysteine through the conserved F or W. The D gene is left open where the match is weak. Part of the rows lack a size; the others show once, few, many or a class for expanded clones.

TRBV7-3,TRBD1,.,TRBJ1-1,TGTGCCAGCAGCGACACAGGGGCCCAGGACACTGAAGCTTTCTTT,CASSDTGAQDTEAFF
TRBV5-1,TRBD1,.,TRBJ1-1,TGCGCCAGCAGCATAGGACAGGGATGGAACACTGAAGCTTTCTTT,CASSIGQGWNTEAFF
TRBV18,TRBD1,.,TRBJ1-5,TGTGCCTCGACAGGGGGCCTGGATCAGCCCCAGCATTTT,CASTGGLDQPQHF
TRBV5-6,TRBD1,once,TRBJ2-5,TGTGCCAGCAATATGGGACAGGGGTCGGAGACCCAGTACTTC,CASNMGQGSETQYF
TRBV7-3,TRBD2,.,TRBJ2-7,TGTGCCAGCAGCTTAGGGGGGGATGCCTACGAGCAGTACTTC,CASSLGGDAYEQYF
TRBV6-4,.,.,TRBJ2-1,TGTGCCAGCAGTGACTCGAAGGACACTATTGATGAGCAGTTCTTC,CASSDSKDTIDEQFF
TRBV27,TRBD2,.,TRBJ2-3,TGTGCCAGCAGGCGCCCTAGCGGGAGGATCTCAGATACGCAGTATTTT,CASRRPSGRISDTQYF
TRBV25-1,TRBD2,.,TRBJ2-5,TGTGCCAGCAGTCGCGGGGGGGCATTGGAGACCCAGTACTTC,CASSRGGALETQYF
TRBV19,.,.,TRBJ1-6,TGTGCCAGTAGTGCCGGGGGTTCCTATAATTCACCCCTCCACTTT,CASSAGGSYNSPLHF
TRBV19,.,.,TRBJ1-1,TGTGCCAGTAGTATTGCCAGGAACACTGAAGCTTTCTTT,CASSIARNTEAFF
TRBV20-1,TRBD2,.,TRBJ2-3,TGCAGTGCTAGTATCCGGGGGGGAATAATCCGACCTAGCACAGATACGCAGTATTTT,CSASIRGGIIRPSTDTQYF
TRBV4-2,.,.,TRBJ2-5,TGTGCCAGCAGCCTAAACCGGGATCCTACAGAGACCCAGTACTTC,CASSLNRDPTETQYF
TRBV7-3,TRBD2,once,TRBJ2-7,TGTGCCAGCAGCTTAGGGACTAGCGGGAAGAACTACGAGCAGTACTTC,CASSLGTSGKNYEQYF
TRBV30,TRBD1,.,TRBJ2-2,TGTGCCTGGAGTCTCGACAGGGGGCAGAGCACCGGGGAGCTGTTTTTT,CAWSLDRGQSTGELFF
TRBV16,.,once,TRBJ1-6,TGTGCCAGCAGCCAATCTTCTCTGAGCTCCTATAATTCACCCCTCCACTTT,CASSQSSLSSYNSPLHF
TRBV6-1,.,.,TRBJ1-5,TGTGCCAGCAGTGAATTTCGGGTATCGGGTCAGCCCCAGCATTTT,CASSEFRVSGQPQHF
TRBV5-1,.,.,TRBJ1-1,TGCGCCAGCAGGGGGGGAGAGAACACTGAAGCTTTCTTT,CASRGGENTEAFF
TRBV2,.,.,TRBJ2-5,TGTGCCAGCAGGACGCGGAGGGACCCGTACCAAGAGACCCAGTACTTC,CASRTRRDPYQETQYF
TRBV6-2/TRBV6-3,TRBD1,once,TRBJ2-7,TGTGCCAGCAGTTACTATCAGGGCCGGGACAGAAGAGCCTACGAGCAGTACTTC,CASSYYQGRDRRAYEQYF
TRBV28,.,.,TRBJ2-7,TGTGCCAGCATCGGGGGACTCCGCTTGGAGCAGTACTTC,CASIGGLRLEQYF
TRBV7-3,TRBD1,once,TRBJ2-7,TGTGCCAGCAGCCCGAGGGACAGGGCCTACGAGCAGTACTTC,CASSPRDRAYEQYF
TRBV6-6,TRBD1,.,TRBJ1-1,TGTGCCAGCAGTTACCAAGGACAGGCTCAAAACACTGAAGCTTTCTTT,CASSYQGQAQNTEAFF
TRBV19,TRBD1,.,TRBJ2-2,TGTGCCAGTAGTAGCCGGGACAGGGAGTACGGGGAGCTGTTTTTT,CASSSRDREYGELFF
TRBV6-5,.,.,TRBJ2-2,TGTGCCAGCAGTTTCAGACAGAACACCGGGGAGCTGTTTTTT,CASSFRQNTGELFF
TRBV3-1/TRBV3-2,.,.,TRBJ1-3,TGTGCCAGCAGCTCCGGAGGGGTTCGTGGAAACACCATATATTTT,CASSSGGVRGNTIYF
TRBV9,TRBD1,.,TRBJ2-2,TGTGCCAGCAGCGCACCGGGACAGGGAACCACCGGGGAGCTGTTTTTT,CASSAPGQGTTGELFF
TRBV18,.,.,TRBJ2-2,TGTGCCAGCTCACCATTCGACAGGTACACCGGGGAGCTGTTTTTT,CASSPFDRYTGELFF
TRBV7-2,.,.,TRBJ2-5,TGTGCCAGCAGCTTAGCGAGGGTTGAGGAGACCCAGTACTTC,CASSLARVEETQYF
TRBV12-3/TRBV12-4,TRBD1,.,TRBJ1-5,TGTGCCAGCAGTGGGGACAGGGGACAGCCCCAGCATTTT,CASSGDRGQPQHF
TRBV7-8,.,once,TRBJ2-7,TGTGCCAGCAGCTTTTCCGCGGGAACCTCCTACGAGCAGTACTTC,CASSFSAGTSYEQYF
TRBV12-3/TRBV12-4,.,.,TRBJ1-3,TGTGCCAGCAGCCCCGCTGGAAACACCATATATTTT,CASSPAGNTIYF
TRBV28,.,once,TRBJ2-1,TGTGCCAGCAGTTTAGGGGCAGGGTACAATGAGCAGTTCTTC,CASSLGAGYNEQFF
TRBV18,TRBD1,.,TRBJ1-1,TGTGCCAGCTCACAACATGACAGGGTGGAGACTGAAGCTTTCTTT,CASSQHDRVETEAFF
TRBV30,TRBD2,.,TRBJ2-1,TGTGCCTGGACTAGCGGGAGACTTTGGGATGAGCAGTTCTTC,CAWTSGRLWDEQFF
TRBV6-5,.,.,TRBJ1-5,TGTGCCAGCAGTCCTGACAGACCCATCTATCAGCCCCAGCATTTT,CASSPDRPIYQPQHF
TRBV6-5,.,.,TRBJ1-3,TGTGCCAGCAGACCCGGGGCTGGAAACACCATATATTTT,CASRPGAGNTIYF
TRBV19,.,.,TRBJ1-1,TGTGCCAGTAGTCCCCAGGGCCCCACTGAAGCTTTCTTT,CASSPQGPTEAFF
TRBV3-1/TRBV3-2,TRBD1,once,TRBJ2-5,TGTGCCAGCAGCCAAAACCGGTCCGGGACAGGGATTAGTCACGAGACCCAGTACTTC,CASSQNRSGTGISHETQYF
TRBV5-1,TRBD1,once,TRBJ1-1,TGCGCCAGCAGCTTTGGACAGGGGGCGCTTGAAGCTTTCTTT,CASSFGQGALEAFF
TRBV11-2,TRBD1,.,TRBJ2-7,TGTGCCAGCAGCTTTACAGGGGGTGTGGCCTACGAGCAGTACTTC,CASSFTGGVAYEQYF
TRBV28,TRBD2,.,TRBJ2-1,TGTGCCAGCAGTACACGTCTGAGACTAGCGGGAGAGGATTCCTACAATGAGCAGTTCTTC,CASSTRLRLAGEDSYNEQFF
TRBV5-1,.,.,TRBJ2-1,TGCGCCAGCAGCTCCAGAGGTCCCCCGGGGGATGAGCAGTTCTTC,CASSSRGPPGDEQFF
TRBV28,.,.,TRBJ2-7,TGTGCCAGCCGGACATACTACGAGCAGTACTTC,CASRTYYEQYF
TRBV5-6,TRBD1,.,TRBJ1-2,TGTGCCAGCAACTTATGGGGGCAGGGGGCTTGGTATGGCTACACCTTC,CASNLWGQGAWYGYTF
TRBV3-1/TRBV3-2,TRBD1,.,TRBJ2-7,TGTGCCAGCAGCCAAGATCCTTTCATGGCAGGGGGAAACTACGAGCAGTACTTC,CASSQDPFMAGGNYEQYF
TRBV11-2,.,.,TRBJ2-7,TGTGCCAGCACCCCCCTGGACTTTTCCTACGAGCAGTACTTC,CASTPLDFSYEQYF
TRBV15,.,.,TRBJ2-7,TGCGCCACCGGGCGACGGGGGACCTACGAGCAGTACTTC,CATGRRGTYEQYF
TRBV5-1,.,.,TRBJ2-7,TGCGCCAGCAGTTTGTCGGGGGGCCGGGAGCAGTACTTC,CASSLSGGREQYF
TRBV2,TRBD1,.,TRBJ1-2,TGTGCCAGTAGAACAGGGGCCCGGCGGGGTAATAACTATGGCTACACCTTC,CASRTGARRGNNYGYTF
TRBV7-8,.,.,TRBJ1-5,TGTGCCAGCAGCTTAGAGGGGACACGCAATCAGCCCCAGCATTTT,CASSLEGTRNQPQHF
TRBV7-2,.,.,TRBJ1-4,TGTGCCAGCAGCTTAGTAGTGAGGAATGAAAAACTGTTTTTT,CASSLVVRNEKLFF
TRBV19,.,.,TRBJ1-5,TGTGCCAGTAGCCGCGGTACAGGGTTCGGAACTCAGCCCCAGCATTTT,CASSRGTGFGTQPQHF
TRBV6-2/TRBV6-3,.,medium-sized,TRBJ2-7,TGTGCCAGCAGTTACTCGATTGGGACTGCGGGGGAGCAGTACTTC,CASSYSIGTAGEQYF
TRBV4-3,.,.,TRBJ2-6,TGCGCCAGCAGCCGACTACAGGGTGAGGGCTCTGGTGCCAACGTCCTGACTTTC,CASSRLQGEGSGANVLTF
TRBV7-2,TRBD1,.,TRBJ1-2,TGTGCCAGCACCCTCCGGACAGGCCCAAACTATGGCTACACCTTC,CASTLRTGPNYGYTF
TRBV2,.,few,TRBJ2-7,TGTGCCAGCAGTGAACAGGCCTACGAGCAGTACTTC,CASSEQAYEQYF
TRBV5-4,TRBD2,.,TRBJ2-2,TGTGCCAGCAGCATAGCGGGAGTGAGAACCGGGGAGCTGTTTTTT,CASSIAGVRTGELFF